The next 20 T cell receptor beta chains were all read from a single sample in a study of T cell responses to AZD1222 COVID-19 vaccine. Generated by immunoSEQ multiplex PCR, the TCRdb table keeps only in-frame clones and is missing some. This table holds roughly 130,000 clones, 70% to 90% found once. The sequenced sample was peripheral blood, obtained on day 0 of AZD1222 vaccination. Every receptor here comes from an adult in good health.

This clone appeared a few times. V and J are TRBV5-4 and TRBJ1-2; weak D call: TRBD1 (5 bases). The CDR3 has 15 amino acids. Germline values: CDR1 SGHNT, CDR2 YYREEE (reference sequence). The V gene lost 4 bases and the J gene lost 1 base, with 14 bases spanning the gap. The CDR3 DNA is TGTGCCAGCAGCCTACGACAGACTAGTAACTATGGCTACACCTTC. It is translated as CASSLRQTSNYGYTF. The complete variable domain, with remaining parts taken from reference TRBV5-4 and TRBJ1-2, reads ETGVTQSPTHLIKTRGQQVTLRCSSQSGHNTVSWYQQALGQGPQFIFQYYREEENGRGNFPPRFSGLQFPNYSSELNVNALELDDSALYLCASSLRQTSNYGYTFGSGTRLTVV.

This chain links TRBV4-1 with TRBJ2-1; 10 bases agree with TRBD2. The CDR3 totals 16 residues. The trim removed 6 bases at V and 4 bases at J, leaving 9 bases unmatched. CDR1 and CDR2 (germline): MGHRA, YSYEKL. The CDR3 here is CASSHLGLAAYNEQFF. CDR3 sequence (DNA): TGCGCCAGCAGTCACCTCGGACTAGCGGCTTACAATGAGCAGTTCTTC.

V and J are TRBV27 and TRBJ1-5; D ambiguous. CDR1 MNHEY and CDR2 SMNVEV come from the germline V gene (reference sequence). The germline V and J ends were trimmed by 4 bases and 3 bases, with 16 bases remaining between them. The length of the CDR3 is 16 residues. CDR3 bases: TGTGCCAGCAGTTCCGGGTCTCCCCTTTACAATCAGCCCCAGCATTTT. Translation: CASSSGSPLYNQPQHF.

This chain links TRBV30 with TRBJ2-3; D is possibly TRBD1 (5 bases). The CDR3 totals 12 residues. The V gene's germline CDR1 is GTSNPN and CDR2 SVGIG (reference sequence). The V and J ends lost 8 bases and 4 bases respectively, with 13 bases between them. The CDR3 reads CAGTQGADTQYF. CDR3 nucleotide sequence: TGTGCCGGTACTCAGGGTGCAGATACGCAGTATTTT. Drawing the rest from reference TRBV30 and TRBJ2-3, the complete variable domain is SQTIHQWPATLVQPVGSPLSLECTVEGTSNPNLYWYRQAAGRGLQLLFYSVGIGQISSEVPQNLSASRPQDRQFILSSKKLLLSDSGFYLCAGTQGADTQYFGPGTRLTVL.

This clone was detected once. The CDR3 spells CASSLQGARNTEAFF. Written as DNA, the CDR3 is TGTGCCAGCAGCTTACAGGGGGCGCGGAACACTGAAGCTTTCTTT. This sequence joins TRBV5-6 and TRBJ1-1, with 9 nucleotides matching TRBD1. With V trimmed by 2 bases and J by 1 base, 3 bases remained unmatched. The germline gives CDR1 SGHDT, CDR2 YYEEEE. The CDR3 covers 15 residues.

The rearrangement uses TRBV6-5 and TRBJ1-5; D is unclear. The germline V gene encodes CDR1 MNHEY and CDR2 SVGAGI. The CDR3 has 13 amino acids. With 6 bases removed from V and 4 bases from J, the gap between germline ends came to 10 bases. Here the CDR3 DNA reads TGTGCCAGCAGCCGCCTCCAAAATCAGCCCCAGCATTTT. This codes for CASSRLQNQPQHF.

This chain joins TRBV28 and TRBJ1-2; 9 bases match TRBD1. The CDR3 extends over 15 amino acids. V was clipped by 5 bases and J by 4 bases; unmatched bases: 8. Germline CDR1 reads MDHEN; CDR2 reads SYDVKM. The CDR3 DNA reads TGTGCCAGCAGTCCGCCGGGACAGGGTTCCTATGGCTACACCTTC. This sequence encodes CASSPPGQGSYGYTF.

CDR3 sequence reads: CASSQERGGRAGELFF. The CDR3 bases are TGCGCCAGCAGCCAAGAGAGAGGGGGCCGAGCCGGGGAGCTGTTTTTT. The rearrangement links TRBV4-3 to TRBJ2-2; 7 bases match TRBD1. The J segment lost 6 bases and the V segment lost 0 bases, leaving 7 bases of the junction unmatched. This CDR3 has 16 residues. Germline CDR1 reads LGHNA; CDR2 reads YSLEER.

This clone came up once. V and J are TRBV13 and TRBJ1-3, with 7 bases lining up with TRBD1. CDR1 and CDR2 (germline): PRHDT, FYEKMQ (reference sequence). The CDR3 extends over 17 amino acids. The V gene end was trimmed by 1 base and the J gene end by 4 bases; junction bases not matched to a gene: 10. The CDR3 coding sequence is TGTGCCAGCAGCTTAGTCCCACCGACAGGGACAGGAAACACCATATATTTT. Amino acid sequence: CASSLVPPTGTGNTIYF.

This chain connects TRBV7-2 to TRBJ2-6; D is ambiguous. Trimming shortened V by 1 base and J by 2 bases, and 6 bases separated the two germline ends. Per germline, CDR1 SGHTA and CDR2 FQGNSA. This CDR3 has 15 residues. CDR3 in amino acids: CASSLGGTGANVLTF. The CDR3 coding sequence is TGTGCCAGCAGCTTAGGAGGAACTGGGGCCAACGTCCTGACTTTC.

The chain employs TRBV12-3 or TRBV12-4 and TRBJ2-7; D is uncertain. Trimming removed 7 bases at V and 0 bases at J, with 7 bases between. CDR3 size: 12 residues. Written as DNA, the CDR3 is TGTGCCAGCACAGGCGGCTCCTACGAGCAGTACTTC. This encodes CASTGGSYEQYF.

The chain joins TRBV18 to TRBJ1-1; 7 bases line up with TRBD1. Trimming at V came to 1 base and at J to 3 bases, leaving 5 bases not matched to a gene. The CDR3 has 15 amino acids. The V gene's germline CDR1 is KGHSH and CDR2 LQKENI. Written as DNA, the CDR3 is TGTGCCAGCTCACCACTTAACAGGGGAGACACTGAAGCTTTCTTT. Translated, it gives CASSPLNRGDTEAFF.

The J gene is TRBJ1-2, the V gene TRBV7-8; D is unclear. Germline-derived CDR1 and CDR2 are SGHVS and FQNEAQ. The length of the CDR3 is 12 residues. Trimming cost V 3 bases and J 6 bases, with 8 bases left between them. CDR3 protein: CASSFSVDGYTF. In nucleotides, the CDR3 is TGTGCCAGCAGCTTCAGTGTCGATGGCTACACCTTC.

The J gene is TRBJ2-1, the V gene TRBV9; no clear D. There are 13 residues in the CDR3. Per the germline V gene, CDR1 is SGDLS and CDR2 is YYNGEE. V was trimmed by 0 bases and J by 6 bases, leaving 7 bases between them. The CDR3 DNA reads TGTGCCAGCAGCGTAGCCATCTCCAATGAGCAGTTCTTC. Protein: CASSVAISNEQFF.

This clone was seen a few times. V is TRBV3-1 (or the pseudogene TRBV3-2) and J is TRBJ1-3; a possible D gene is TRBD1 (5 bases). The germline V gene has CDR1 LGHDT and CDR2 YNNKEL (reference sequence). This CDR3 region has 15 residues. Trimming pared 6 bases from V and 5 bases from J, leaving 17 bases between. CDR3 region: CASSHQQGRRNTIYF. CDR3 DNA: TGTGCCAGCAGTCACCAGCAGGGACGTAGAAACACCATATATTTT.

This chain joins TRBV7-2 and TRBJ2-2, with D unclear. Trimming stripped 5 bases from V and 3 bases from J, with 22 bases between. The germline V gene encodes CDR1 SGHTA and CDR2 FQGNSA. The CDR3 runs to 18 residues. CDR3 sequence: CASSPWVGWRSDTGELFF. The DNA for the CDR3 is TGTGCCAGCAGCCCTTGGGTGGGGTGGCGGTCAGACACCGGGGAGCTGTTTTTT.

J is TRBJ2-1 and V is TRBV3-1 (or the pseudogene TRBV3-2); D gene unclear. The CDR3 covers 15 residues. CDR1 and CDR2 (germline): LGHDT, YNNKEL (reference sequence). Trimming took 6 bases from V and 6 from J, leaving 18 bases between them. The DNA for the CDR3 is TGTGCCAGCAGTAAAACTCGACGTGGCTTCAATGAGCAGTTCTTC. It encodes CASSKTRRGFNEQFF.

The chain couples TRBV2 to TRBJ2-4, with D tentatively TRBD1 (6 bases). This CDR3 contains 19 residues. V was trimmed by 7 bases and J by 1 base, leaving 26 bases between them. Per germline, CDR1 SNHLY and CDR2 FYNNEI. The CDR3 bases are TGTGCCAGCAAAGGTGGGCAGGGGTTGGTGGTTGAGGCCAAAAACATTCAGTACTTC. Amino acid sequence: CASKGGQGLVVEAKNIQYF. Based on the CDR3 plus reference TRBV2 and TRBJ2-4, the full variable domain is EPEVTQTPSHQVTQMGQEVILRCVPISNHLYFYWYRQILGQKVEFLVSFYNNEISEKSEIFDDQFSVERPDGSNFTLKIRSTKLEDSAMYFCASKGGQGLVVEAKNIQYFGAGTRLSVL.

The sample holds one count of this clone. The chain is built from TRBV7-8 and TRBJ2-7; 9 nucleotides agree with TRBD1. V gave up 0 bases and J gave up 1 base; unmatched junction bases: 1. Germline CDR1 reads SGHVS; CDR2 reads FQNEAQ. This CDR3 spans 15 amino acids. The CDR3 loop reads CASSLAGTGSYEQYF. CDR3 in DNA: TGTGCCAGCAGCTTAGCCGGGACAGGGTCCTACGAGCAGTACTTC.

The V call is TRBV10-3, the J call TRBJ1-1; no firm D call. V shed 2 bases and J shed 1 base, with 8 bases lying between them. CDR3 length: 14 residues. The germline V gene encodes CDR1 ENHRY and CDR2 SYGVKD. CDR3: CAISEEGRNTEAFF. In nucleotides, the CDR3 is TGTGCCATCAGTGAGGAGGGCAGGAACACTGAAGCTTTCTTT.